This T cell receptor beta chain is from a study of molecular identifiers for immune sequencing clone quantification. Study observations and caveats: Shared barcodes on identical TCR molecules could underestimate the sizes of highly expanded clones. Clones above 20 RNA copies held over 98% of effector molecules, under 1% in naive cells.

In regard to this clonotype: Its antigen remains unidentified.

The CDR3 length is 16 residues. Trimming cost V 5 bases and J 0 bases; bases outside gene matches: 7. Bulk TCR libraries were made with methods that had been previously described and with listed TCR primers. TCRdb ran MiXCR on the PCR reads and lists one entry per CDR3 protein. Among about 320,000 distinct CDR3 sequences listed, about 21% were seen once. Naive CD8 libraries were made from about 20,000 to 1,000,000 sorted cells, and they used 10%, 30% or 50% RNA. The specimen sequenced was naive CD8+ T cells from blood, with Jurkat cell RNA spiked in. As for subset: FACS-sorted CD8+CD4-CCR7+CD45RA+ naive T cells. The chain employs TRBV12-3 or TRBV12-4 and TRBJ2-7, with 10 bases that match TRBD2. The receptor was isolated from a human donor in good health. Some libraries in this study had Jurkat cell RNA spiked in. The chain's CDR3 is CASSPPLAGASYEQYF. In DNA, the CDR3 is TGTGCCAGCAGTCCCCCTCTAGCGGGGGCCTCCTACGAGCAGTACTTC.